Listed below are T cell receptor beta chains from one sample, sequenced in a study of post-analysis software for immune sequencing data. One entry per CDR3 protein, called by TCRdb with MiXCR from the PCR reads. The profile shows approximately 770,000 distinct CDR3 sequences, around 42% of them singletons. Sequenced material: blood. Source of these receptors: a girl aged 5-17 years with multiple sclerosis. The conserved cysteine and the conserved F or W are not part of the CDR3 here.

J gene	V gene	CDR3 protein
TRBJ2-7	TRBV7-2	ASTEGGAPEQY
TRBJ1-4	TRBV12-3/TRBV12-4	ACTSTNEKLF
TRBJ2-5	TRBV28	ASSLFQGRDKQETQY
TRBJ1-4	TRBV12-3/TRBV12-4	ASTKRGGGGEKLF
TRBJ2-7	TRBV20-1	SADPGTPTYEQY
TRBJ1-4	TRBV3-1	ASSHDRGQEKLF
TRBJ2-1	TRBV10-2	ASSEPLPRKRERVEQF
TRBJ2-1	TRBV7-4	ASSFVRDRDPTSGINEQF
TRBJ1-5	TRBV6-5	ASSPRWGGGWQPQH
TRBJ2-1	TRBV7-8	ASSLEGQGLGNEQF
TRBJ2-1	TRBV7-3	ASSLAGREGSYEQF
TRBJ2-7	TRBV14	ASSHPGTGPYEQY
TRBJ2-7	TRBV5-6	ASSLFGGIIYEQY
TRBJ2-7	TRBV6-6	ASSYPGTRSYEQY
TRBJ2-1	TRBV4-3	ASSQGGLGGDEQF
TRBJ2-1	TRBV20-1	SASLGLAGDYNEQF
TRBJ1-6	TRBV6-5	ASRGENSPLH
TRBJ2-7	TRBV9	ASSPRTASYEQY
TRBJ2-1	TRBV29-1	SVRGRGMEQF
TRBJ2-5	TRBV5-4	ASSLGDAQETQY
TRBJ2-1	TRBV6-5	ASSYSFFEYNEQF
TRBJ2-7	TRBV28	ASSGPGTSVYEQY
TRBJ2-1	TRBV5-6	ASSTGAGVAYNEQF
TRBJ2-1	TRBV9	ASSATPGQGAGNEQF
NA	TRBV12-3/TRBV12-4	ASSLFNRGYEQY
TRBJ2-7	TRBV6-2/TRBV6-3	ASSKTTGGARNEQY
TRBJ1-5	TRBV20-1	SASGYEGSYSNQPQH
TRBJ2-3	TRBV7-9	ASSFRDRGRGNTQY
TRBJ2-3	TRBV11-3	ASRGQVTDTQY
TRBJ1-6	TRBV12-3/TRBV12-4	ASSFDGIGPSPLH
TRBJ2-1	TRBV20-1	SARAIGLAGLLNEQF
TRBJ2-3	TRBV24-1	ATSDSGTDTQY
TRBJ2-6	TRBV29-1	SVERMISGANVLT
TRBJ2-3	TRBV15	ATSSSGTSSTDTQY
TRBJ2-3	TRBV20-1	SARGLAGRWGTDTQY
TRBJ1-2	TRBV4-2	ASSQGDRGVDYGYT
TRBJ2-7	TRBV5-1	ASSLSAGVGYEQY
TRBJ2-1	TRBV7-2	ASSEQPNPNEQF
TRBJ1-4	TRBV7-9	ASSLGTLPEKLF
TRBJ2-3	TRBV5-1	ASTGGPSTDTQY
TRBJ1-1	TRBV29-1	SAGMNTEAF
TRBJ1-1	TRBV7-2	ASSLALSRGRTEAF
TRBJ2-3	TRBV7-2	VSSFLLTVDTQY
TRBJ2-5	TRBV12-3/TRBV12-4	ASSGGRAPGKETQY
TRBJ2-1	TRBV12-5	ASGLLGGYNEQF
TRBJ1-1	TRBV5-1	ASSLGLANMNTEAF
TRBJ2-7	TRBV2	ASSSAQDSSYEQY
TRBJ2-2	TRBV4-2	ASSQTGGGTGELF
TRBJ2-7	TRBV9	ASSVGGGSGKGYEQY
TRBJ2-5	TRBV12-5	ASGFGSHDRDQETQY
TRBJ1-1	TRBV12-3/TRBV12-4	ASRRTGGAGTEAF
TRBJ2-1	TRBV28	ASSLLGARRHNEQF
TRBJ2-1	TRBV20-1	SARFLEGSYNEQF
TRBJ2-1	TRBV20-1	SAPPLPAGYNEQF
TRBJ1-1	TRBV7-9	ASCPRLNTEAF
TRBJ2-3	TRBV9	ASSVASGGADTQY
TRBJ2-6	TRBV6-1	ASSPGRSNSGANVLT
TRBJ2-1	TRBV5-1	ASSRAGDEQF